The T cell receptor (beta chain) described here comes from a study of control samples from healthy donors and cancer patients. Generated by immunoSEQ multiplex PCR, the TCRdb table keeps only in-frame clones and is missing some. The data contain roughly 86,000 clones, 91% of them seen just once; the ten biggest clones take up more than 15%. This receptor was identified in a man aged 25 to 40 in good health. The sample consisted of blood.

CDR3 in DNA: TGTGCCAGCAGCTTCGGACAGCAAGAGACCCAGTACTTC. As protein: CASSFGQQETQYF. The chain couples TRBV5-8 to TRBJ2-5; maybe TRBD1 (6 bases). V lost 2 bases and J 2 bases, leaving 7 bases between the germline ends. CDR1 SGHTS and CDR2 YDEGEE come from the germline V gene. This CDR3 spans 13 amino acids. Filled out from reference TRBV5-8 and TRBJ2-5, the complete variable domain reads EAGVTQSPTHLIKTRGQQATLRCSPISGHTSVYWYQQALGLGLQFLLWYDEGEERNRGNFPPRFSGRQFPNYSSELNVNALELEDSALYLCASSFGQQETQYFGPGTRLLVL.